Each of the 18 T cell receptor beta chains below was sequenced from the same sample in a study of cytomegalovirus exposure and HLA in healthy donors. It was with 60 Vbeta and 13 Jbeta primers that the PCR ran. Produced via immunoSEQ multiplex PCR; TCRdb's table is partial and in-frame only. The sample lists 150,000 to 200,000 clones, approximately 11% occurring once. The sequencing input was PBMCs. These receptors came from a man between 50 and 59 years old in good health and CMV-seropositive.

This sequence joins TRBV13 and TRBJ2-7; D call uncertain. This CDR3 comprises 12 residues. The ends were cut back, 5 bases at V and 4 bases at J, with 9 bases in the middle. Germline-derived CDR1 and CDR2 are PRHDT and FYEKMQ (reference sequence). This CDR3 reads CASSGPSYEQYF. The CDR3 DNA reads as TGTGCCAGCAGCGGCCCCTCTTACGAGCAGTACTTC.

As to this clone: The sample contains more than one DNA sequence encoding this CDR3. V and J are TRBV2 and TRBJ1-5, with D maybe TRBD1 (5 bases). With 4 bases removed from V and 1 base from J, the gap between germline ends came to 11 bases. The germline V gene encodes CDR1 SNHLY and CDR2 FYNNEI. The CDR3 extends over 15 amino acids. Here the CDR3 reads CASSARTLSNQPQHF. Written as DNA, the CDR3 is TGTGCCAGCAGTGCCCGGACACTAAGCAATCAGCCCCAGCATTTT.

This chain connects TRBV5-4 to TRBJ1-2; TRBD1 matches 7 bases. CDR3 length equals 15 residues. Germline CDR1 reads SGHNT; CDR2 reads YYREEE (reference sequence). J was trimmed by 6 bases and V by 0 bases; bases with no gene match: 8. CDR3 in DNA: TGTGCCAGCAGCTTGGTACTACAGGGGCCCCATGGCTACACCTTC. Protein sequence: CASSLVLQGPHGYTF.

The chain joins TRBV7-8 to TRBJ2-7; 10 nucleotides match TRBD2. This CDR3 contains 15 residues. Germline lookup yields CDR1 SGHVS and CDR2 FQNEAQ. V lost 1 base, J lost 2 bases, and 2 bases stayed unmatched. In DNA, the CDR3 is TGTGCCAGCAGCTTAGGGACTAGCGGAACCTACGAGCAGTACTTC. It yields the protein CASSLGTSGTYEQYF.

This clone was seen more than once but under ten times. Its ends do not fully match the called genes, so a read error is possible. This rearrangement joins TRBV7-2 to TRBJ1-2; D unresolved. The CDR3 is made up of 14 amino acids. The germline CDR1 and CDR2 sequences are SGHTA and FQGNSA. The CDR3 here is CASSLQSSGFGGLF. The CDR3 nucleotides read TGTGCCAGCAGCTTACAATCGAGCGGGTTTGGAGGCCTCTTC.

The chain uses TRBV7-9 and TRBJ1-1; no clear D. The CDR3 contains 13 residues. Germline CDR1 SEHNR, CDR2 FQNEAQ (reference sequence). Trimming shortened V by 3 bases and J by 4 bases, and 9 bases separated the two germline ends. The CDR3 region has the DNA TGTGCCAGCAGCTTTGTGGGCAGCACTGAAGCTTTCTTT. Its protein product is CASSFVGSTEAFF.

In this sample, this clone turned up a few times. The CDR3 nucleotides are TGTGCCACCGGTCAGGAGGGGAACACTGAAGCTTTCTTT. It specifies CATGQEGNTEAFF. This chain links TRBV15 with TRBJ1-1; D gene ambiguous. This CDR3 is 13 amino acids long. V was pared by 8 bases and J by 1 base, with 11 bases between. CDR1 is LNHNV and CDR2 is YYDKDF in the germline V gene (reference sequence). The full variable domain, rest sourced from reference TRBV15 and TRBJ1-1, is DAMVIQNPRYQVTQFGKPVTLSCSQTLNHNVMYWYQQKSSQAPKLLFHYYDKDFNNEADTPDNFQSRRPNTSFCFLDIRSPGLGDTAMYLCATGQEGNTEAFFGQGTRLTVV.

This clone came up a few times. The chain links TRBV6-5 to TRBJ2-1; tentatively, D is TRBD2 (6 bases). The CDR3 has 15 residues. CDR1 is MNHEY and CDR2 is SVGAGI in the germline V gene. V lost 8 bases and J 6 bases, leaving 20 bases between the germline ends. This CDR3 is CASGVGRRVPNEQFF. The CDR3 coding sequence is TGTGCCAGCGGGGTCGGGAGACGGGTTCCCAATGAGCAGTTCTTC.

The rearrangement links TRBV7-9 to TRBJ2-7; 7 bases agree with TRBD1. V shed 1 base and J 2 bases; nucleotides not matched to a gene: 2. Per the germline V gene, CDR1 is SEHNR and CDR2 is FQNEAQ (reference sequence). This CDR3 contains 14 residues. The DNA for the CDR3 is TGTGCCAGCAGCTTAGAGGGGACAGCCTACGAGCAGTACTTC. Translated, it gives CASSLEGTAYEQYF.

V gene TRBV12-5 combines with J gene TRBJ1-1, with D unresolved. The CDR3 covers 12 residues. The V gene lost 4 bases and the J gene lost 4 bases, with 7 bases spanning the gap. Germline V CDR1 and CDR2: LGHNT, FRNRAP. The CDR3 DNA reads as TGTGCTAGTGGTTACCCGGGCACTGAAGCTTTCTTT. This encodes CASGYPGTEAFF.

CDR3: CASSKTVGEKLFF. CDR3 DNA sequence: TGTGCCAGCAGTAAGACTGTCGGGGAAAAACTGTTTTTT. The V gene is TRBV6-4, the J gene TRBJ1-4; D uncertain. The CDR3 totals 13 residues. Trimming pared 5 bases from V and 8 bases from J, leaving 12 bases between. Germline V gene lookup returns CDR1 MRHNA and CDR2 SNTAGT.

Written as DNA, the CDR3 is TGTGCCAGCAGCCTTCGTAGTACAGGGGGCCATGGCTACACCTTC. Amino acid sequence: CASSLRSTGGHGYTF. J is TRBJ1-2 and V is TRBV7-2; TRBD1 agrees at 9 bases. The V gene end was trimmed by 5 bases and the J gene end by 6 bases; junction bases not matched to a gene: 10. Germline CDR1 SGHTA, CDR2 FQGNSA. The CDR3 totals 15 residues.

The CDR3 DNA is TGTGCCAGTAGTCCCCGACAGGTTTTGACCAAAAACATTCAGTACTTC. Translation gives CASSPRQVLTKNIQYF. The chain links TRBV19 to TRBJ2-4, with D perhaps TRBD1 (6 bases). This CDR3 is built from 16 residues. V was pared by 5 bases and J by 2 bases, with 16 bases between. From germline, CDR1 is LNHDA and CDR2 SQIVND (reference sequence).

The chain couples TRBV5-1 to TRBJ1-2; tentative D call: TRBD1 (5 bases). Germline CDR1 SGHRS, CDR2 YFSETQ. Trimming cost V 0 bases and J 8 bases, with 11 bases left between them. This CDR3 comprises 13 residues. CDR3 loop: CASSLAGMGGYTF. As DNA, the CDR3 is TGCGCCAGCAGCTTGGCAGGGATGGGCGGCTACACCTTC. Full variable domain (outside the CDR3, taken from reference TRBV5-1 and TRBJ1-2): KAGVTQTPRYLIKTRGQQVTLSCSPISGHRSVSWYQQTPGQGLQFLFEYFSETQRNKGNFPGRFSGRQFSNSRSEMNVSTLELGDSALYLCASSLAGMGGYTFGSGTRLTVV.

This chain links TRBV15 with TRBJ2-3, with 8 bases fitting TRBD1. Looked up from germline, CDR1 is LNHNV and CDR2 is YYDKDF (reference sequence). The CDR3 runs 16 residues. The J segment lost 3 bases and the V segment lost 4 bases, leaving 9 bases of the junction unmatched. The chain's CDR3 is CATSILTTGVTDTQYF. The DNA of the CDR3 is TGTGCCACCAGCATCCTCACGACAGGGGTGACAGATACGCAGTATTTT. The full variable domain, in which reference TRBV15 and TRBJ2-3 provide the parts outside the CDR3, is DAMVIQNPRYQVTQFGKPVTLSCSQTLNHNVMYWYQQKSSQAPKLLFHYYDKDFNNEADTPDNFQSRRPNTSFCFLDIRSPGLGDTAMYLCATSILTTGVTDTQYFGPGTRLTVL.

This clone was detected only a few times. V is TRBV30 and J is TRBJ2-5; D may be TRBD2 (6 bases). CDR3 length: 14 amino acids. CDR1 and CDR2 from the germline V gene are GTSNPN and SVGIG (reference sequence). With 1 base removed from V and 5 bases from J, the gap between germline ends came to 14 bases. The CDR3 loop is CAWSGGVPRETQYF. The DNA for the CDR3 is TGTGCCTGGAGTGGCGGGGTCCCGCGGGAGACCCAGTACTTC.

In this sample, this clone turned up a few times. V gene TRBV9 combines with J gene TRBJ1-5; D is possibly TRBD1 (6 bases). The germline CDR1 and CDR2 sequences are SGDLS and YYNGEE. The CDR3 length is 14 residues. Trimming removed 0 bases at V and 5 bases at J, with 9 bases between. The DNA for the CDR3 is TGTGCCAGCAGCGTAGGACAGGCACATCAGCCCCAGCATTTT. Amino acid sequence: CASSVGQAHQPQHF.

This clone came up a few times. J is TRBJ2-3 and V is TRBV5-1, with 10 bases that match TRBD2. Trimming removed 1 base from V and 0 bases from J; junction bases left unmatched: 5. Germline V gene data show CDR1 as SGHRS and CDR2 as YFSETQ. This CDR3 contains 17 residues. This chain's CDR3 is CASSLWASGSSTDTQYF. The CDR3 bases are TGCGCCAGCAGCTTGTGGGCTAGCGGGAGCAGCACAGATACGCAGTATTTT.